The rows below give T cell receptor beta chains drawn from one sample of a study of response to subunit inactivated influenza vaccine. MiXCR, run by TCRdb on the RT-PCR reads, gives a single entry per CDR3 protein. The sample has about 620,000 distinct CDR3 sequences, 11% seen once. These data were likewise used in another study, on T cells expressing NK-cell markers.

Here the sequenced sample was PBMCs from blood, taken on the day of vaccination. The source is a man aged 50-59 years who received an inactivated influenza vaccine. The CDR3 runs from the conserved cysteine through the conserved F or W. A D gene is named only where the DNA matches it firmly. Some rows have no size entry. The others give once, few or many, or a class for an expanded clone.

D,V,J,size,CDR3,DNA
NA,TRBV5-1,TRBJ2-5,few,CASKVDLQETQYF,TGCGCCAGCAAGGTAGATCTTCAAGAGACCCAGTACTTC
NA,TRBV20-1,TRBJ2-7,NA,CSARVNYEQYF,TGCAGTGCTAGGGTTAACTACGAGCAGTACTTC
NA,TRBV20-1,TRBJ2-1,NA,CSSTGLYYNEQFF,TGCAGTAGTACAGGGTTATACTACAATGAGCAGTTCTTC
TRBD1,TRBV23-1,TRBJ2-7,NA,CASSLRRGTGGADEQYF,TGCGCCAGCAGCTTACGTAGGGGAACAGGGGGTGCGGACGAGCAGTACTTC
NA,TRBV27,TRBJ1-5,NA,CASSLSWANQPQHF,TGTGCCAGCAGTTTATCATGGGCAAATCAGCCCCAGCATTTT
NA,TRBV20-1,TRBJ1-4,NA,CSARDQKPGTGLGKLFF,TGCAGTGCTAGAGATCAGAAACCAGGGACGGGACTAGGAAAACTGTTTTTT
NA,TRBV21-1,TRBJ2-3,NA,CASSAPSGSTDTQYF,TGTGCCAGCAGCGCGCCTAGCGGAAGCACAGATACGCAGTATTTT
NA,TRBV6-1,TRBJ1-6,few,CASSEYGTSRNF,TGTGCCAGCAGTGAATACGGGACATCGAGGAACTTT
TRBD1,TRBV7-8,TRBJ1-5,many,CASSLKGQANQPQHF,TGTGCCAGCAGCTTAAAGGGACAGGCCAATCAGCCCCAGCATTTT
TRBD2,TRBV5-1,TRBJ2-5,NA,CASSLSVAGGSETQYF,TGCGCCAGCAGCTTGAGCGTGGCGGGGGGTTCAGAGACCCAGTACTTC
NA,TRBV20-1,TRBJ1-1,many,CSARGVAAKLNTEAFF,TGCAGTGCTAGAGGAGTTGCAGCTAAATTGAACACTGAAGCTTTCTTT
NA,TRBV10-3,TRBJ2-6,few,CAISPSGSGANVLTF,TGTGCCATCAGTCCCTCGGGCTCTGGGGCCAACGTCCTGACTTTC
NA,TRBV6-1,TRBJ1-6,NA,CASSEFGLNNSPLHF,TGTGCCAGCAGTGAATTTGGACTTAATAATTCACCCCTCCACTTT
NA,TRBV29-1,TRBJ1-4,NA,CSVGQREKLFF,TGCAGCGTTGGACAGCGGGAAAAACTGTTTTTT
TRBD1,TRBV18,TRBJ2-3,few,CASSKKGTGHEAVMGRQYF,TGTGCCAGCTCGAAGAAGGGGACAGGGCACGAAGCGGTCATGGGGAGGCAGTATTTT